The T cell receptor (beta chain) described here comes from a study of T-cell reconstitution after alpha-beta-depleted transplantation in children. V was cut by 10 bases and J by 7 bases, with 19 bases left in between. This CDR3 is built from 13 residues. Germline V gene sequence: CDR1 MNHNY, CDR2 SVGAGI (reference sequence). Using unique molecular identifiers, the investigators prepared the TCRbeta library. TCRdb reprocessed the PCR reads with MiXCR, giving one entry per CDR3 protein. The data hold about 610,000 distinct CDR3 sequences, with under 12% observed a single time. This TCR derives from a human donor who donated a stem cell graft to a child with acute myeloid leukemia. The chain has TRBV6-6 and TRBJ2-5; D is possibly TRBD1 or TRBD2 (6 bases each). Sequenced material: PBMCs from the stem cell graft donor, taken from the stem cell graft. DNA for the CDR3: TGTGCCAACCGAACGGGACAAGCGGGGACCCAGTACTTC. It translates to CANRTGQAGTQYF.